This is a list of T cell receptor beta chains from one sample in a study of early T cells in non-severe SARS-CoV-2 infection. TCRdb itself ran the 5' RACE reads through MiXCR, one entry per CDR3 protein. The sample yields 70,000 to 95,000 distinct CDR3 sequences, about 14% seen once. Sequenced: whole blood. The source of these receptors is an adult who was a healthcare worker with PCR-confirmed SARS-CoV-2 infection or an uninfected control (not recorded which). Each CDR3 is given with its conserved first and last residue. A D gene is named only where the DNA matches it firmly. Clone size, where shown, is once, few, many, or a class for clones that have expanded.

.,TRBV11-2,TRBJ1-3,few,TGTGCCAGCAGCTTAGTCCAGATTAGCTCTGGAAACACCATATATTTT,CASSLVQISSGNTIYF
.,TRBV3-1,TRBJ2-5,many,TGTGCCAGCAGCCAAGAAGCCCGGGGAACCCAGTACTTC,CASSQEARGTQYF
.,TRBV12-3/TRBV12-4,TRBJ1-1,few,TGTGCCAGCAGTCAACCTGGGAACCTGTCTAACACTGAAGCTTTCTTT,CASSQPGNLSNTEAFF
TRBD1,TRBV10-3,TRBJ1-2,many,TGTGCCATCAGTGAGAGGGACAGGGGTTATGGCTACACCTTC,CAISERDRGYGYTF
.,TRBV6-5,TRBJ1-3,.,TGTGCCGGCAGTTACTCACGGGGCCACTCTGGAAACACCATATATTTT,CAGSYSRGHSGNTIYF
.,TRBV27,TRBJ1-2,.,TGTGCCAGCAGTTGGTCCGATAACTATGGCTACACCTTC,CASSWSDNYGYTF
.,TRBV7-8,TRBJ1-2,.,TGTGCCAGCAGCCTCAGTGCTCAGGGCTATGGCTACACCTTC,CASSLSAQGYGYTF
.,TRBV30,TRBJ1-1,.,TGTGCCTGGAGTGTGGATGTACGCACTGAAGCTTTCTTT,CAWSVDVRTEAFF
.,TRBV12-5,TRBJ1-3,.,TGTGCTAGTGACCTGAGGGGGTTCCTACGGTTT,CASDLRGFLRF
.,TRBV12-3/TRBV12-4,TRBJ1-5,few,TGTGCCAGCAGTTTCCGCCCAGAGTATAGCAATCAGCCCCAGCATTTT,CASSFRPEYSNQPQHF
.,TRBV15,TRBJ1-1,few,TGTGCCACCAGCAGAGATGGGTGGGCCGGGGACACTGAAGCTTTCTTT,CATSRDGWAGDTEAFF
.,TRBV27,TRBJ2-3,few,TGTGCCAGCAGTTCGCTAGCAGGAGATACGCAGTATTTT,CASSSLAGDTQYF
TRBD2,TRBV7-2,TRBJ2-3,once,TGTGCCAGCGGCTTGAGGTCTAGCGGGGGGGCCGCAGATACGCAGTATTTT,CASGLRSSGGAADTQYF
TRBD2,TRBV4-2,TRBJ2-3,few,TGTGCCAGCAGCCCTGTTACTAGCGGGGGGTCCCTCGAGCACGCAGATACGCAGTATTTT,CASSPVTSGGSLEHADTQYF
TRBD1,TRBV11-1,TRBJ2-3,.,TGTGCCAGCAGCTCGGGACAGGGGGAAGGTACGCAGTATTTT,CASSSGQGEGTQYF
TRBD1,TRBV18,TRBJ1-4,.,TGTGCCAGCTCACCCGGACAGGCGGAGGCTGCTTTTTGG,CASSPGQAEAAFW
TRBD2,TRBV19,TRBJ2-5,many,TGTGCCAGTAGTAGTGTAGCGGGGGCTCAAGAGACCCAGTACTTC,CASSSVAGAQETQYF
.,TRBV2,TRBJ2-2,few,TGTGCCAGCAAGCCTCAGGGTGGCACCGGGGAGCTGTTTTTT,CASKPQGGTGELFF
.,TRBV12-3/TRBV12-4,TRBJ1-1,.,TGTGCCAGCAGTTTTTCTGGGTCGAACACTGAAGCTTTCTTT,CASSFSGSNTEAFF
.,TRBV7-9,TRBJ1-4,few,TGTGCCAGCAGCTTATACCAGAACGAAAAACTGTTTTTT,CASSLYQNEKLFF
.,TRBV7-2,TRBJ1-1,.,TGTGCCAGCAGCTTAAATCTGGCGAATCGGGCTTTCTTT,CASSLNLANRAFF
.,TRBV2,TRBJ1-6,.,TGTGCCAGCAGACCCGCAGGGACGCGGAATTCACCCCTCCACTTT,CASRPAGTRNSPLHF
.,TRBV15,TRBJ2-4,.,TGTGCCGCCAGCAGAGACTGGGCAGGACCGGCCAAAAACATTCAGTACTTC,CAASRDWAGPAKNIQYF
.,TRBV11-2,TRBJ1-4,many,TGTGCCAGCAGCCCCGATAATGAAAAACTGTTTTTT,CASSPDNEKLFF
.,TRBV7-9,TRBJ2-1,many,TGTGCCAGCAGCCCCGCCGTGGTGACCTACAATGAGCAGTTCTTC,CASSPAVVTYNEQFF
.,TRBV29-1,TRBJ1-2,once,TGCAGCGAAAGACGAGGTCATGGCTACACCTTC,CSERRGHGYTF
.,TRBV7-3,TRBJ2-6,.,TGTGCCAGCAGCTCGCAGGGAAGATCTGGGGCCAACGTCCTGACTTTC,CASSSQGRSGANVLTF